What follows are 3 T cell receptor beta chains derived from one specimen sequenced in a study of post-analysis software for immune sequencing data. Study-wide findings and caveats: Compared with controls, patients had more of roughly five TRBV segments, including TRBV5-6, TRBV5-1 and TRBV20-1.

No antigen has been identified for these receptors. Every TCR beta cDNA library bore unique molecular identifiers. Each CDR3 protein gets one entry after TCRdb re-called the PCR reads with MiXCR. The profile shows about 380,000 distinct CDR3 sequences, less than 40% of them singletons. Source material: blood. The receptors come from a girl aged 5-17 years with multiple sclerosis.

This clonotype was observed a few times. The chain uses TRBV27 and TRBJ2-2; D is possibly TRBD1 (5 bases). V gave up 5 bases and J gave up 8 bases, with 12 bases separating them. Germline CDR1 is MNHEY and CDR2 is SMNVEV (reference sequence). The CDR3 loop spans 13 amino acids. As DNA, the CDR3 is TGTGCCAGCAGTCTCCAGGGTGTGGGGGAGCTGTTTTTT. Translation gives CASSLQGVGELFF.

This clonotype was counted a few times. The rearrangement joins TRBV6-6 to TRBJ1-1; 10 nucleotides agree with TRBD1. CDR1 is MNHNY, CDR2 SVGAGI, per germline (reference sequence). The CDR3 sequence is 17 residues long. With 2 bases clipped from V and 0 bases from J, the junction kept 6 bases outside the gene matches. CDR3 sequence (DNA): TGTGCCAGCAGTTACGGACAGGGGGTTGCTTTGAACACTGAAGCTTTCTTT. Protein sequence: CASSYGQGVALNTEAFF.

The chain has TRBV29-1 and TRBJ2-1; D unresolved. The CDR3 is 11 amino acids. Germline V lookup: CDR1 SQVTM, CDR2 ANQGSEA. V lost 1 base and J 11 bases, leaving 9 bases between the germline ends. The CDR3 loop is CSVEVYFQQFF. The CDR3 region has the DNA TGCAGCGTTGAAGTTTACTTTCAGCAGTTCTTC.